The 22 T cell receptor beta chains in this list originate from one sample, sequenced in a study of T cell changes during pregnancy in multiple sclerosis. Sequencing used immunoSEQ multiplex PCR; TCRdb keeps in-frame clones, though not all of them. The sample holds 10,000 or so clones; about 83% are singletons and the top ten take around a sixth. Sequenced here: CD8+ T cells from peripheral blood mononuclear cells, sampled in the third trimester of pregnancy. These receptors came from a female donor in good health, enrolled as a control in a pregnancy study.

This clone is classed as medium-sized. V is TRBV5-6 and J is TRBJ2-7; 14 nucleotides match TRBD2. From germline, CDR1 is SGHDT and CDR2 YYEEEE. This CDR3 is 15 amino acids long. V dropped 5 bases and J dropped 6; count of bases not matched to a gene: 7. The CDR3 loop is CASSSGLAGGFEQYF. The CDR3 nucleotides read TGTGCCAGCAGTTCCGGACTAGCGGGGGGTTTCGAGCAGTACTTC.

The rearrangement uses TRBV4-2 and TRBJ2-2; D may be TRBD2 (5 bases). The V end lost 0 bases, the J end lost 1 base, and 12 bases lay between the germline ends. Germline loops: CDR1 LGHNA, CDR2 YNFKEQ. This CDR3 is built from 17 residues. Written as DNA, the CDR3 is TGTGCCAGCAGCCAAGATCTGGACGGGGTGAACACCGGGGAGCTGTTTTTT. Its protein is CASSQDLDGVNTGELFF.

This clone has just a few counts. V is TRBV9 and J is TRBJ2-1; TRBD1 is a possible D gene (5 bases). CDR3 length: 14 residues. Trimming took 0 bases from V and 8 from J, leaving 12 bases between them. Germline V CDR1 and CDR2: SGDLS, YYNGEE. Here the CDR3 DNA reads TGTGCCAGCAGCGTAGGGTCAGGGATCGATGAGCAGTTCTTC. This translates into CASSVGSGIDEQFF.

The J gene is TRBJ2-5, the V gene TRBV7-6; 12 bases fit TRBD2. After removal of 6 bases from V and 2 bases from J, the junction contained 10 bases not matched to a gene. The CDR3 is 17 residues long. The germline V gene encodes CDR1 SGHVS and CDR2 FNYEAQ. Here the CDR3 DNA reads TGTGCCAGCAGTTCCTTCCCTAGCGGGGGGGGACAAGAGACCCAGTACTTC. Translating gives CASSSFPSGGGQETQYF.

This chain connects TRBV27 to TRBJ1-1, with TRBD1 identical over 7 bases. CDR1 is MNHEY, CDR2 SMNVEV, per germline (reference sequence). The ends lost 3 bases at V and 2 bases at J; junction bases unmatched: 6. The CDR3 covers 15 residues. The DNA of the CDR3 is TGTGCCAGCAGTTTTGGAGGGGGCGGAAACACTGAAGCTTTCTTT. Translation: CASSFGGGGNTEAFF.

The gene calls are TRBV28 and TRBJ1-2; 10 bases line up with TRBD1. Trimming took 9 bases from V and 8 from J; bases not matched to a gene: 12. The CDR3 runs to 14 residues. From germline, CDR1 is MDHEN and CDR2 SYDVKM. The CDR3 coding sequence is TGTGCCAGTTCCCCCCCGACAGGGGGCAGGGGCTACACCTTC. Protein sequence: CASSPPTGGRGYTF.

This sequence joins TRBV7-9 and TRBJ2-1, with D maybe TRBD1 (6 bases). Looked up from germline, CDR1 is SEHNR and CDR2 is FQNEAQ (reference sequence). The germline V and J ends were trimmed by 1 base and 2 bases, with 9 bases remaining between them. The CDR3 covers 15 residues. The CDR3: CASSLGDIPYNEQFF. The CDR3 bases are TGTGCCAGCAGCTTAGGGGACATACCCTACAATGAGCAGTTCTTC.

The rearrangement links TRBV7-2 to TRBJ2-4, with 7 bases lining up with TRBD1. Germline V gives CDR1 SGHTA, CDR2 FQGNSA. This CDR3 has 17 residues. V gave up 4 bases and J gave up 7 bases; unmatched junction bases: 16. Here the CDR3 reads CASSSIETGKARNIQYF. DNA for the CDR3: TGTGCCAGCAGCTCTATAGAGACAGGGAAGGCTCGGAACATTCAGTACTTC.

J is TRBJ2-1 and V is TRBV6-1; D possibly corresponds to TRBD2 (5 bases). Germline lookup yields CDR1 MNHNS and CDR2 SASEGT. This CDR3 has 14 residues. V was trimmed by 3 bases and J by 4 bases, leaving 10 bases between them. The CDR3 reads CASSERADYNEQFF. The CDR3 DNA is TGTGCCAGCAGTGAGAGGGCGGATTACAATGAGCAGTTCTTC.

This clone was counted once. The chain is built from TRBV19 and TRBJ1-3; possible D gene TRBD1, 5 bases. The V end was cut by 5 bases, the J end by 4 bases, with 21 bases between. From germline, CDR1 is LNHDA and CDR2 SQIVND (reference sequence). The CDR3 totals 17 residues. CDR3 sequence (DNA): TGTGCCAGTAGTCTGGCCGCCGCACAAGGGGCGGGAAACACCATATATTTT. This codes for CASSLAAAQGAGNTIYF. The complete variable domain, with remaining parts taken from reference TRBV19 and TRBJ1-3, reads DGGITQSPKYLFRKEGQNVTLSCEQNLNHDAMYWYRQDPGQGLRLIYYSQIVNDFQKGDIAEGYSVSREKKESFPLTVTSAQKNPTAFYLCASSLAAAQGAGNTIYFGEGSWLTVV.

V usage is TRBV7-9 and J usage is TRBJ1-2; tentatively, D is TRBD1 (5 bases). The CDR3 consists of 14 residues. Trimming took 6 bases from V and 0 from J, leaving 11 bases between them. CDR1 and CDR2 (germline): SEHNR, FQNEAQ (reference sequence). This CDR3 is CASSSRVANYGYTF. CDR3 nucleotides: TGTGCCAGCAGTTCCAGGGTAGCTAACTATGGCTACACCTTC.

The chain links TRBV7-9 to TRBJ1-4; TRBD1 might be the D (5 bases). Trimming took off 4 bases at V and 7 bases at J, with 10 bases between the two ends. CDR1 SEHNR and CDR2 FQNEAQ come from the germline V gene (reference sequence). This CDR3 contains 13 residues. The CDR3 nucleotides read TGTGCCAGCAGCTACGACAGTGGTGAAAAACTGTTTTTT. This translates into CASSYDSGEKLFF.

The J gene is TRBJ2-7, the V gene TRBV18, with TRBD2 matching 16 bases. J was trimmed by 5 bases and V by 2 bases; bases with no gene match: 6. Germline V gives CDR1 KGHSH, CDR2 LQKENI. CDR3 size: 17 residues. Written as DNA, the CDR3 is TGTGCCAGCTCACCAGGGACTAGCGGGAGGGAAACGGACGAGCAGTACTTC. This codes for CASSPGTSGRETDEQYF.

The chain employs TRBV6-4 and TRBJ2-1; TRBD2 matches 8 bases. This CDR3 is built from 14 residues. Germline V gene sequence: CDR1 MRHNA, CDR2 SNTAGT. V lost 6 bases, J lost 3 bases, and 4 bases stayed unmatched. Here the CDR3 reads CASSIGGDYNEQFF. CDR3 DNA: TGTGCCAGCAGCATCGGGGGGGACTACAATGAGCAGTTCTTC.

The chain couples TRBV4-3 to TRBJ1-5, with D possibly matching TRBD1 (5 bases). The CDR3 is 14 amino acids. Per germline, CDR1 LGHNA and CDR2 YSLEER. Trimming left V 1 base short and J 5 bases short, with 9 bases between. CDR3 sequence (DNA): TGCGCCAGCAGCCAAGGGCGGGGGGATCAGCCCCAGCATTTT. Its protein is CASSQGRGDQPQHF.

This chain joins TRBV27 and TRBJ2-1; 7 nucleotides line up with TRBD2. The CDR3 totals 12 residues. V dropped 6 bases and J dropped 8; count of bases not matched to a gene: 4. Germline lookup yields CDR1 MNHEY and CDR2 SMNVEV (reference sequence). The CDR3 nucleotides are TGTGCCAGCAGGTGGGGGGGATATGAGCAGTTCTTC. It codes for CASRWGGYEQFF.

V usage is TRBV27 and J usage is TRBJ1-2, with TRBD1 identical over 9 bases. CDR1 MNHEY and CDR2 SMNVEV come from the germline V gene (reference sequence). CDR3 size: 18 residues. The J segment lost 8 bases and the V segment lost 4 bases, leaving 20 bases of the junction unmatched. CDR3 loop: CASSSQRGTGILMGGYTF. DNA for the CDR3: TGTGCCAGCAGTTCGCAACGCGGGACAGGGATATTGATGGGGGGCTACACCTTC.

J is TRBJ2-3 and V is TRBV7-3; maybe TRBD2 (6 bases). Trimming removed 0 bases from V and 11 bases from J, with 27 bases in between. The CDR3 loop spans 18 amino acids. Germline assignment: CDR1 SGHTA and CDR2 FQGTGA. CDR3: CASSLTPTNRDSLSVQYF. For the CDR3, the DNA is TGTGCCAGCAGCTTAACCCCCACGAACCGGGACTCGTTAAGCGTGCAGTATTTT.

This clone was found a few times. This chain uses TRBV28 with TRBJ1-1; 8 bases are a match to TRBD1. V lost 7 bases to trimming and J lost 4 bases; unmatched junction nucleotides: 14. Germline loops: CDR1 MDHEN, CDR2 SYDVKM. The CDR3 has 16 amino acids. CDR3 DNA sequence: TGTGCCAGCAACCCCGGACAGGGATTCATGACCACTGAAGCTTTCTTT. Its protein is CASNPGQGFMTTEAFF.

This sequence joins TRBV6-4 and TRBJ2-2; 8 bases match TRBD2. After removal of 8 bases from V and 2 bases from J, the junction contained 7 bases not matched to a gene. The CDR3 is 15 residues long. The germline V gene encodes CDR1 MRHNA and CDR2 SNTAGT. This CDR3 reads CASAEVAGNTGELFF. The CDR3 DNA is TGTGCCAGCGCCGAAGTAGCGGGAAACACCGGGGAGCTGTTTTTT.

This chain uses TRBV27 with TRBJ1-1, with D possibly being TRBD1 (6 bases). The V and J ends lost 0 bases and 10 bases respectively, with 9 bases between them. Germline V gives CDR1 MNHEY, CDR2 SMNVEV (reference sequence). CDR3 length: 12 amino acids. The CDR3 sequence: CASSLSGGLAFF. The CDR3, as DNA: TGTGCCAGCAGTTTATCGGGGGGGCTAGCTTTCTTT.

The V gene is TRBV15, the J gene TRBJ1-6, with 8 bases identical to TRBD1. The trim removed 0 bases at V and 9 bases at J, leaving 4 bases unmatched. Germline assignment: CDR1 LNHNV and CDR2 YYDKDF (reference sequence). This CDR3 is built from 15 residues. The CDR3 DNA is TGTGCCACCAGCAGAGAACGGACAGGGAGTTCACCCCTCCACTTT. Its translation is CATSRERTGSSPLHF.